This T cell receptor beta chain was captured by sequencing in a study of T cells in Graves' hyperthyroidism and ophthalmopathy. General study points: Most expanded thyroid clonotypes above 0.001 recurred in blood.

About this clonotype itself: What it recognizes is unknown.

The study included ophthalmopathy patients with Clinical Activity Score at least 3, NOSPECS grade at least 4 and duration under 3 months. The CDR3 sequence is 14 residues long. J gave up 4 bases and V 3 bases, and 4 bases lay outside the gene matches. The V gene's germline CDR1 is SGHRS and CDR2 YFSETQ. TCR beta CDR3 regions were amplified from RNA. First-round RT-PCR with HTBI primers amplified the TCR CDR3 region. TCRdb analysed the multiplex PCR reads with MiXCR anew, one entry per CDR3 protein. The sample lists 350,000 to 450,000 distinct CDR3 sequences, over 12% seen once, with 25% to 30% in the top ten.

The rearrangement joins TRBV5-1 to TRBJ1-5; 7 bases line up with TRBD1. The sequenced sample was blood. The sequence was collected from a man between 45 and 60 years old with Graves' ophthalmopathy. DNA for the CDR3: TGCGCCAGCAGCTACGGGACAGAGAATCAGCCCCAGCATTTT. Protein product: CASSYGTENQPQHF.